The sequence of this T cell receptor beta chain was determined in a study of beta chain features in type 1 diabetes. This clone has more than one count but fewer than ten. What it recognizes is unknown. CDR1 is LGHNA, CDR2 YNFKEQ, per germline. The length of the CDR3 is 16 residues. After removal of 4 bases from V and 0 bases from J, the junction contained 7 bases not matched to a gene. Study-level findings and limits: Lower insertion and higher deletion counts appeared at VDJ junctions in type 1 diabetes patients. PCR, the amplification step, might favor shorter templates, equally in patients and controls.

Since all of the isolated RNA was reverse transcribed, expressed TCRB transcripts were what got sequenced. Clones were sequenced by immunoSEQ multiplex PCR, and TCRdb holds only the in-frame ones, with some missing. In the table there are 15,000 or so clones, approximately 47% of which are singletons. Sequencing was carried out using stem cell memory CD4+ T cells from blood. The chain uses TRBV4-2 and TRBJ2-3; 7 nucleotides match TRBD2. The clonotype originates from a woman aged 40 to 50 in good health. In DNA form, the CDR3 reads TGTGCCAGCAGCCGTAGGCTAGCGGACAGCACAGATACGCAGTATTTT. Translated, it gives CASSRRLADSTDTQYF.